The 27 T cell receptor beta chains below come from one sample, sequenced in a study of cytomegalovirus exposure and HLA in healthy donors. Researchers ran the PCR with 60 Vbeta and 13 Jbeta primers. Here immunoSEQ multiplex PCR was the method, and the copy in TCRdb shows in-frame clones only, minus some. The table shows tens of thousands of clones, with approximately 84% occurring only once. Sequencing was done on a sample of PBMCs. The receptors here all came from a woman in her fifties or sixties in good health and CMV-seronegative.

The CDR3: CASRSYNEQFF. As DNA, the CDR3 is TGTGCCAGCAGGAGTTACAATGAGCAGTTCTTC. The chain links TRBV6-5 to TRBJ2-1; D gene uncertain. With 6 bases removed from V and 4 bases from J, the gap between germline ends came to 4 bases. The germline gives CDR1 MNHEY, CDR2 SVGAGI. This CDR3 has 11 residues.

V is TRBV11-1 and J is TRBJ2-5, with TRBD1 identical over 7 bases. CDR3 size: 16 residues. The germline gives CDR1 SGHAT, CDR2 FQDESV (reference sequence). V lost 4 bases and J lost 1; bases outside the gene matches: 9. The CDR3, as DNA: TGTGCCAGCAGCTCTCCTCTGACAGGGCCCCAAGAGACCCAGTACTTC. It encodes CASSSPLTGPQETQYF.

The chain couples TRBV18 to TRBJ2-3, with 8 bases fitting TRBD1. Germline CDR1 and CDR2: KGHSH and LQKENI. This CDR3 comprises 15 residues. V shed 3 bases and J 2 bases; nucleotides not matched to a gene: 4. The CDR3 is CASSPQGAYTDTQYF. In DNA form, the CDR3 reads TGTGCCAGCTCACCTCAGGGGGCCTACACAGATACGCAGTATTTT.

The genes are TRBV9 and TRBJ1-1, with D unresolved. The V and J ends lost 0 bases and 2 bases respectively, with 5 bases between them. Germline CDR1 is SGDLS and CDR2 is YYNGEE. CDR3 size: 13 residues. The DNA for the CDR3 is TGTGCCAGCAGCGTAGGGAGTAACACTGAAGCTTTCTTT. Protein: CASSVGSNTEAFF.

There are a few counts of this clone. The chain combines TRBV5-5 with TRBJ1-4, with D unresolved. CDR3 length: 12 residues. Trimming took off 0 bases at V and 7 bases at J, with 4 bases between the two ends. Germline V gene data show CDR1 as SGHKS and CDR2 as YYEKEE (reference sequence). CDR3 sequence: CASSLGGEKLFF. DNA for the CDR3: TGTGCCAGCAGCTTGGGAGGTGAAAAACTGTTTTTT.

This rearrangement joins TRBV15 to TRBJ1-3; no definite D call. The CDR3 totals 14 residues. V was trimmed by 2 bases and J by 4 bases, leaving 9 bases between them. Germline CDR1 LNHNV, CDR2 YYDKDF (reference sequence). The CDR3 coding sequence is TGTGCCACCAGCAGATCCGGGAGAGGAAACACCATATATTTT. It specifies CATSRSGRGNTIYF.

The chain is built from TRBV28 and TRBJ2-7, with 7 nucleotides matching TRBD2. The CDR3 covers 15 residues. The V gene's germline CDR1 is MDHEN and CDR2 SYDVKM. Trimming at V came to 2 bases and at J to 2 bases, leaving 6 bases not matched to a gene. Here the CDR3 reads CASSLGRGEAYEQYF. CDR3 coding DNA: TGTGCCAGCAGTTTAGGGAGGGGTGAGGCCTACGAGCAGTACTTC.

The V call is TRBV7-2, the J call TRBJ1-2, with TRBD1 as a possible D gene (6 bases). Trimming left V 5 bases short and J 2 bases short, with 21 bases between. This CDR3 is 17 amino acids long. Germline CDR1 and CDR2: SGHTA and FQGNSA. The CDR3: CASSPFLPGQLNYGYTF. DNA of the CDR3: TGTGCCAGCAGCCCCTTTCTACCGGGACAACTCAACTATGGCTACACCTTC.

The rearrangement joins TRBV7-8 to TRBJ2-1, with a possible D match to TRBD1 (5 bases). Trimming took off 7 bases at V and 4 bases at J, with 14 bases between the two ends. CDR3 size: 14 residues. In germline, CDR1 is SGHVS, CDR2 FQNEAQ. Written as DNA, the CDR3 is TGTGCCAGCAAGCCAGACAGTTCTTACAATGAGCAGTTCTTC. Its translation: CASKPDSSYNEQFF.

This rearrangement joins TRBV10-1 to TRBJ2-1; tentatively, D is TRBD2 (5 bases). V was clipped by 6 bases and J by 0 bases, with 33 bases between them. Germline V gene lookup returns CDR1 WNHNN and CDR2 SYGVQD (reference sequence). The CDR3 covers 22 residues. CDR3 coding DNA: TGCGCCAGCAGCCAGACCCAACTCCAACTAGATTCCCGGGGAAGCTCCTACAATGAGCAGTTCTTC. Translation gives CASSQTQLQLDSRGSSYNEQFF.

There are a few counts of this clone. This sequence joins TRBV6-4 and TRBJ2-3; the match to TRBD2 covers 12 bases. There are 15 residues in the CDR3. Trimming cost V 5 bases and J 4 bases; bases outside gene matches: 4. In germline, CDR1 is MRHNA, CDR2 SNTAGT. The CDR3 coding sequence is TGTGCCAGCAGTTTCCTAGCGGGAGGGTCAGATACGCAGTATTTT. It specifies CASSFLAGGSDTQYF.

The J gene is TRBJ2-7, the V gene TRBV7-6; possible D gene TRBD1, 6 bases. CDR3 length: 15 amino acids. V was pared by 1 base and J by 2 bases, with 12 bases between. Germline loops: CDR1 SGHVS, CDR2 FNYEAQ. DNA for the CDR3: TGTGCCAGCAGCTTAGGGGACACCCCCACCTACGAGCAGTACTTC. The encoded protein is CASSLGDTPTYEQYF.

V usage is TRBV5-1 and J usage is TRBJ1-4, with 9 bases matching TRBD1. This CDR3 region has 15 residues. From germline, CDR1 is SGHRS and CDR2 YFSETQ. The ends lost 0 bases at V and 5 bases at J; junction bases unmatched: 2. CDR3 in DNA: TGCGCCAGCAGCTTGGAGGGACAGGGAAATGAAAAACTGTTTTTT. This sequence encodes CASSLEGQGNEKLFF.

The chain joins TRBV9 to TRBJ1-2, with D possibly matching TRBD1 (5 bases). CDR1 and CDR2 from the germline V gene are SGDLS and YYNGEE. This CDR3 has 12 residues. V lost 0 bases and J 7 bases, leaving 7 bases between the germline ends. Here the CDR3 DNA reads TGTGCCAGCAGCGTAGATCAGGGTGGCTACACCTTC. This translates into CASSVDQGGYTF.

The V gene is TRBV5-1, the J gene TRBJ2-3; no reliable D call. The V and J ends lost 4 bases and 0 bases respectively, with 9 bases between them. The length of the CDR3 is 14 residues. Germline-derived CDR1 and CDR2 are SGHRS and YFSETQ. The CDR3 reads CASSERGSTDTQYF. The CDR3 DNA is TGCGCCAGCAGCGAAAGAGGTAGCACAGATACGCAGTATTTT.

The rearrangement joins TRBV5-1 to TRBJ1-4, with D perhaps TRBD1 (5 bases). In germline, CDR1 is SGHRS, CDR2 YFSETQ. The CDR3 is made up of 17 amino acids. V was trimmed by 4 bases and J by 0 bases, leaving 16 bases between them. The CDR3 sequence is CASSQGGTAATNEKLFF. Here the CDR3 DNA reads TGCGCCAGCAGCCAAGGAGGGACCGCTGCAACTAATGAAAAACTGTTTTTT.

The chain carries TRBV19 and TRBJ1-4; 8 bases are a match to TRBD1. Germline V gene data show CDR1 as LNHDA and CDR2 as SQIVND (reference sequence). With V trimmed by 4 bases and J by 8 bases, 12 bases remained unmatched. The CDR3 is 16 amino acids. Here the CDR3 reads CASSTLSDRAYEKLFF. CDR3 DNA: TGTGCCAGTAGTACACTCTCGGACAGGGCTTACGAAAAACTGTTTTTT.

This sequence joins TRBV4-1 and TRBJ1-4; tentatively, D is TRBD1 (5 bases). The CDR3 totals 16 residues. The V end lost 1 base, the J end lost 4 bases, and 13 bases lay between the germline ends. Germline V gene data show CDR1 as MGHRA and CDR2 as YSYEKL. CDR3 in DNA: TGCGCCAGCAGCCAAGGCCGGACAACAATTAATGAAAAACTGTTTTTT. Protein: CASSQGRTTINEKLFF.

The rearrangement joins TRBV7-9 to TRBJ2-1; a weak D match, TRBD2 (5 bases). CDR3 size: 17 residues. Germline values: CDR1 SEHNR, CDR2 FQNEAQ (reference sequence). The ends were cut back, 5 bases at V and 8 bases at J, with 25 bases in the middle. The CDR3 DNA sequence: TGTGCCAGCAGCCTCAACTCTTGGGCCGACCAGCGGCATGAGCAGTTCTTC. Translation: CASSLNSWADQRHEQFF.

This chain connects TRBV7-3 to TRBJ1-2; D is unclear. Trimming shortened V by 2 bases and J by 6 bases, and 19 bases separated the two germline ends. CDR3 length equals 16 residues. The germline gives CDR1 SGHTA, CDR2 FQGTGA. CDR3 sequence (DNA): TGTGCCAGCAGCTTAGAAAACAATCCTTCGCGGAATGGCTACACCTTC. This sequence encodes CASSLENNPSRNGYTF.

The V and J genes are TRBV10-3 and TRBJ1-1; D gene uncertain. Germline assignment: CDR1 ENHRY and CDR2 SYGVKD. The length of the CDR3 is 11 residues. Trimming removed 2 bases from V and 9 bases from J, with 7 bases in between. The CDR3 region has the DNA TGTGCCATCAGTGAGACAAGTCAAGCTTTCTTT. As protein: CAISETSQAFF.

CDR3 sequence: CASSYFAGTDNSPLHF. CDR3 in DNA: TGTGCCAGCAGTTACTTCGCCGGGACAGATAATTCACCCCTCCACTTT. The gene calls are TRBV6-5 and TRBJ1-6, with 7 bases identical to TRBD1. The CDR3 contains 16 residues. With 1 base clipped from V and 5 bases from J, the junction kept 5 bases outside the gene matches. Germline CDR1 is MNHEY and CDR2 is SVGAGI.

The chain employs TRBV5-1 and TRBJ1-1, with D maybe TRBD1 (5 bases). CDR1 and CDR2 (germline): SGHRS, YFSETQ. The CDR3 loop spans 14 amino acids. V lost 7 bases and J 7 bases, leaving 20 bases between the germline ends. As DNA, the CDR3 is TGCGCCAGCTCCTCCCCGGGGGAACGTGTTGAAGCTTTCTTT. Its translation is CASSSPGERVEAFF.

The rearrangement links TRBV5-1 to TRBJ2-7; D is possibly TRBD2 (5 bases). Germline loops: CDR1 SGHRS, CDR2 YFSETQ. The CDR3 is 16 amino acids. Between the trimmed V and J ends, which lost 0 bases and 2 bases, there was a span of 15 bases. DNA for the CDR3: TGCGCCAGCAGCTTGGCCTTGCGGGCGGCGCCCTACGAGCAGTACTTC. Translated: CASSLALRAAPYEQYF.

CDR3 amino acids: CASSLTGRRGDTQYF. The CDR3 nucleotides are TGTGCCAGCAGCTTAACGGGCAGAAGGGGAGATACGCAGTATTTT. The chain links TRBV7-3 to TRBJ2-3, with D perhaps TRBD1 (5 bases). Germline CDR1 SGHTA, CDR2 FQGTGA. V was pared by 0 bases and J by 5 bases, with 12 bases between. CDR3 length: 15 residues.

This clone was seen only a few times. The rearrangement links TRBV4-1 to TRBJ1-2; the match to TRBD1 covers 9 bases. Germline V CDR1 and CDR2: MGHRA, YSYEKL. There are 15 residues in the CDR3. The V gene end was trimmed by 0 bases and the J gene end by 5 bases; junction bases not matched to a gene: 4. The CDR3 sequence: CASSQEGQGIYGYTF. The CDR3 coding sequence is TGCGCCAGCAGCCAAGAAGGACAGGGGATATATGGCTACACCTTC.

This clone was found a few times. The chain has TRBV28 and TRBJ2-1, with 11 bases matching TRBD2. The germline gives CDR1 MDHEN, CDR2 SYDVKM. V lost 4 bases to trimming and J lost 6 bases; unmatched junction nucleotides: 2. The CDR3 sequence is 14 residues long. In DNA form, the CDR3 reads TGTGCCAGCAGTTCTAGCGGGAGGAGCAATGAGCAGTTCTTC. Its protein is CASSSSGRSNEQFF. The whole variable domain, remainder taken from reference TRBV28 and TRBJ2-1, is DVKVTQSSRYLVKRTGEKVFLECVQDMDHENMFWYRQDPGLGLRLIYFSYDVKMKEKGDIPEGYSVSREKKERFSLILESASTNQTSMYLCASSSSGRSNEQFFGPGTRLTVL.